This T cell receptor (beta chain) originates from a study of blood T cell repertoires in COVID-19. The overall study: Samples representing acute and convalescent COVID-19 were sourced from the United States, Italy and Spain.

Original analysis: Amplifying reference gene primers gave estimates of nucleated cell counts. The assay was immunoSEQ multiplex PCR, and TCRdb's table has in-frame clones only and misses some. V, J and clone size are taken as reported in that table, and D and trimming were inferred from the DNA itself. The table lists 200,000 to 250,000 clones, around four fifths of them singletons. The CDR3 has 14 residues. CDR1 is SGHRS and CDR2 is YFSETQ in the germline V gene. The V gene end was trimmed by 4 bases and the J gene end by 7 bases; junction bases not matched to a gene: 8. The chain combines TRBV5-1 with TRBJ1-1; TRBD1 agrees at 9 bases. This receptor was identified in a woman of 80 years or more with active or convalescent COVID-19. The source material was peripheral blood. The CDR3 is CASSRGQGGDEAFF. The CDR3 nucleotides read TGCGCCAGCAGCCGGGGACAGGGTGGGGATGAAGCTTTCTTT.